This record concerns one T cell receptor beta chain sequence. Trimming removed 3 bases from V and 3 bases from J, with 9 bases in between. The CDR3 runs to 12 residues. Germline lookup yields CDR1 SQVTM and CDR2 ANQGSEA. Method: immunoSEQ multiplex PCR; TCRdb's copy keeps in-frame clones and lacks some. The data show some 97,000 clones, about 94% seen once. These data are taken from a study of T cell changes during pregnancy in multiple sclerosis. Sample: peripheral blood, taken before pregnancy. The chain uses TRBV29-1 and TRBJ2-7; TRBD1 might be the D (6 bases). This TCR came from a female donor with multiple sclerosis, enrolled in a pregnancy study. CDR3 sequence: CSVEGRGYEQYF. The CDR3 DNA follows: TGCAGCGTTGAGGGCAGGGGCTACGAGCAGTACTTC.